This T cell receptor beta chain was sequenced in a study of post-analysis software for immune sequencing data. Study summary: Courses of disease covered relapsing-remitting, secondary progressive and progressive-relapsing multiple sclerosis.

Study-wide results and limits: Those with multiple sclerosis, the patient group, showed significantly lower normalized Chao1 diversity than controls. With TRBV5-6, TRBV5-1 and TRBV20-1 included, 5 or 6 TRBV segments were more frequent in patients than in controls. Batch-matched samples strongly co-clustered by F measure.

In its sample, this clonotype was seen a few times. Its antigen remains unknown. Prepared TCR beta cDNA libraries contained unique molecular identifiers. Out of roughly 1 to 10 million T cells, a few hundred thousand cDNA molecules were generated. From the PCR reads, TCRdb called clonotypes with MiXCR, one entry per CDR3 protein. The table lists around 440,000 distinct CDR3 sequences, roughly 45% of them singletons, with 9% to 13% in the top ten. CDR1 and CDR2 from the germline V gene are SGDLS and YYNGEE. V was cut by 5 bases and J by 2 bases, with 15 bases left in between. CDR3 size: 15 residues. The sequence was obtained from a girl aged 10 to 17 with multiple sclerosis. Sequenced material: blood. The rearrangement uses TRBV9 and TRBJ2-3; TRBD2 is a possible D gene (5 bases). Written as DNA, the CDR3 is TGTGCCAGCAGTTTAAGAGGCGGGCCCACAGATACGCAGTATTTT. The encoded protein is CASSLRGGPTDTQYF.